The rows below give T cell receptor beta chains drawn from one sample of a study of T cell responses to AZD1222 COVID-19 vaccine. The table came from immunoSEQ multiplex PCR; TCRdb's copy has only in-frame clones and leaves some out. The table records approximately 100,000 clones, around 95% of them present only once. This sample comprised peripheral blood, obtained on day 0 of AZD1222 vaccination. The receptors were sampled from an adult in good health. The CDR3 runs from the conserved cysteine through the conserved F or W. The order of the fields is clone size, CDR3 length, V gene, J gene, D gene, CDR3 DNA, CDR3 protein. D genes are given only for firm matches. Part of the rows lack a size; the others show once, few, many or a class for expanded clones.

NA	13	TRBV12-3/TRBV12-4	TRBJ1-1	NA	TGTGCCAGCAGTTTAGGGCAGAACACTGAAGCTTTCTTT	CASSLGQNTEAFF
NA	14	TRBV6-5	TRBJ1-1	NA	TGTGCCAGCACGGACTGGGGAAAGAACACTGAAGCTTTCTTT	CASTDWGKNTEAFF
NA	15	TRBV19	TRBJ1-5	NA	TGTGCCAGTAGAACCGGGAGGCGGAGGGGTCAGCCCCAGCATTTT	CASRTGRRRGQPQHF
NA	15	TRBV11-3	TRBJ1-6	NA	TGTGCCAGCAGCTTAGGGACGGAAAACAATTCACCCCTCCACTTT	CASSLGTENNSPLHF
NA	14	TRBV6-5	TRBJ1-1	NA	TGTGCCAGCAGTCGGACGCGGGGGAACACTGAAGCTTTCTTT	CASSRTRGNTEAFF
NA	20	TRBV28	TRBJ2-3	TRBD2	TGTGCCAGCAGTTTTCCAATGTATTCCCTTGGGAGGGCACTTGCAGATACGCAGTATTTT	CASSFPMYSLGRALADTQYF
NA	16	TRBV14	TRBJ1-6	TRBD1	TGTGCCAGCAGCCCTGGGACAGGCGCTTGGGGTTCACCCCTCCACTTT	CASSPGTGAWGSPLHF
NA	14	TRBV7-8	TRBJ1-1	NA	TGTGCCAGCAGCCGAGTAGGCCTCGGCACTGAAGCTTTCTTT	CASSRVGLGTEAFF
NA	17	TRBV5-6	TRBJ1-1	TRBD1	TGTGCCAGCAGCCCATTTGGGACAGGCCGGGTAAACACTGAAGCTTTCTTT	CASSPFGTGRVNTEAFF
NA	13	TRBV2	TRBJ1-4	TRBD1	TGTGCCAGCACCACAGGGGTTAATGAAAAACTGTTTTTT	CASTTGVNEKLFF
NA	12	TRBV5-1	TRBJ1-1	NA	TGCGCCAGCAGCTCCGCAGCAACTGAAGCTTTCTTT	CASSSAATEAFF
NA	14	TRBV28	TRBJ1-5	NA	TGTGCCAGCAGTTTAAGGCAGGGTAAGAAGCCCCAGCATTTT	CASSLRQGKKPQHF
NA	15	TRBV6-5	TRBJ1-5	NA	TGTGCCAGCAGCGTGAACACAGGGCTAAATCAGCCCCAGCATTTT	CASSVNTGLNQPQHF
NA	15	TRBV1	TRBJ1-2	NA	TGCACCAGCAGCCCTCAGGGCATTGAAGACTATGGCTACACCTTC	CTSSPQGIEDYGYTF
few	15	TRBV10-3	TRBJ1-1	NA	TGTGCCATCAGTGAGGCGGGGCTGGGTCGCACTGAAGCTTTCTTT	CAISEAGLGRTEAFF
NA	16	TRBV5-1	TRBJ1-2	TRBD1	TGCGCCAGCAGCTTGGGCACACAGGGGGCGCATCATGGCTACACCTTC	CASSLGTQGAHHGYTF
NA	17	TRBV29-1	TRBJ2-3	TRBD2	TGCAGCGTTCTAGGACTAGCAGAAAGCTCTAGCACAGATACGCAGTATTTT	CSVLGLAESSSTDTQYF
once	14	TRBV20-1	TRBJ1-6	NA	TGCAGTGCTAGTTTGGGGTGGGATAATTCACCCCTCCACTTT	CSASLGWDNSPLHF
NA	13	TRBV12-3/TRBV12-4	TRBJ1-4	NA	TGTGCCAGCAATAGGCAGGGGAGAGAAAAACTGTTTTTT	CASNRQGREKLFF
NA	15	TRBV6-5	TRBJ2-6	NA	TGTGCCAGCAGTTACGTAGGCTCTGGGGCCAACGTCCTGACTTTC	CASSYVGSGANVLTF
NA	14	TRBV7-2	TRBJ2-5	NA	TGTGCCAGCAGCTTATTTACTAGCTCGGAGACCCAGTACTTC	CASSLFTSSETQYF
NA	17	TRBV7-3	TRBJ2-1	NA	TGTGCCAGCAGCTTAAAAGGGGAGACAGGACTTACCAATGAGCAGTTCTTC	CASSLKGETGLTNEQFF
NA	13	TRBV6-2/TRBV6-3	TRBJ2-7	NA	TGTGCCAGCAGTGGCGCCCTGAGTAACGAGCAGTACTTC	CASSGALSNEQYF
NA	13	TRBV9	TRBJ2-1	NA	TGTGCCAGCAGCGTAGCCCAGAACGGGGAGCAGTTCTTC	CASSVAQNGEQFF
once	14	TRBV7-2	TRBJ1-1	NA	TGTGCCAGCAGCGGTAAGGATTTTGGCACTGAAGCTTTCTTT	CASSGKDFGTEAFF
NA	13	TRBV27	TRBJ1-1	NA	TGTGCCAGCAGTTTAGAGGGGAGATCTGAAGCTTTCTTT	CASSLEGRSEAFF
once	14	TRBV3-1/TRBV3-2	TRBJ1-2	NA	TGTGCCAGCAGCCAAGAGCCGGAGAGCTATGGCTACACCTTC	CASSQEPESYGYTF
NA	16	TRBV19	TRBJ1-5	NA	TGTGCCAGTAGTATGTGGGGTGGAGGGGGCAATCAGCCCCAGCATTTT	CASSMWGGGGNQPQHF
once	12	TRBV24-1	TRBJ2-1	NA	TGTGCCACCAGTGACACCTTAGGTGAGCAGTTCTTC	CATSDTLGEQFF
NA	13	TRBV3-1/TRBV3-2	TRBJ1-5	NA	TGTGCCAGCAGCCACCAAAGCAATCAGCCCCAGCATTTT	CASSHQSNQPQHF
NA	16	TRBV6-6	TRBJ2-1	NA	TGTGCCAGCAGTTACACCGGGGGGCCGAGATACAATGAGCAGTTCTTC	CASSYTGGPRYNEQFF
NA	13	TRBV2	TRBJ2-5	NA	TGTGCCAGCAGTGTAACTCTCCGGGAGACCCAGTACTTC	CASSVTLRETQYF
NA	15	TRBV5-1	TRBJ2-2	NA	TGCGCCAGCAGCTTGGCCCTCGCGAACACCGGGGAGCTGTTTTTT	CASSLALANTGELFF
NA	13	TRBV29-1	TRBJ2-3	TRBD1	TGCAGCGTTACGGGACAGGGTACAGATACGCAGTATTTT	CSVTGQGTDTQYF
NA	18	TRBV19	TRBJ1-1	NA	TGTGCCAGTAGTATGAGGGCAGCACTTGCCTTAATGAACACTGAAGCTTTCTTT	CASSMRAALALMNTEAFF
NA	15	TRBV5-1	TRBJ1-1	TRBD1	TGCGCCAGCAGCTTGAGACAGGGCAGGGGGACTGAAGCTTTCTTT	CASSLRQGRGTEAFF
NA	14	TRBV5-1	TRBJ1-6	TRBD1	TGCGCCAGCAGCACCGACAGGGGGTTTTCACCCCTCCACTTT	CASSTDRGFSPLHF
NA	14	TRBV2	TRBJ1-2	TRBD1	TGTGCCAGCAGTCATACAGGGGAAGGACATGGCTACACCTTC	CASSHTGEGHGYTF
NA	13	TRBV28	TRBJ1-2	NA	TGTGCCAGCAGTTTACCGGGGGTCTATGGCTACACCTTC	CASSLPGVYGYTF
NA	13	TRBV28	TRBJ1-5	NA	TGTGCCAGCAGTTGGGCCCAAAATCAGCCCCAGCATTTT	CASSWAQNQPQHF
NA	14	TRBV28	TRBJ1-2	TRBD1	TGTGCCAGCAGACCGGACAGGGCCGGTCGGGGCTACACCTTC	CASRPDRAGRGYTF
NA	15	TRBV3-1/TRBV3-2	TRBJ1-2	NA	TGTGCCAGCAGCCCCATAGGGGCTGCTTCCTATGGCTACACCTTC	CASSPIGAASYGYTF
NA	15	TRBV11-2	TRBJ1-2	TRBD1	TGTGCCAGCAGCTTGACCACAGGGGGCTCCCATGGCTACACCTTC	CASSLTTGGSHGYTF
NA	15	TRBV7-8	TRBJ2-3	TRBD1	TGTGCCAGCAGCTTAGAACAGGGGCGCACAGATACGCAGTATTTT	CASSLEQGRTDTQYF
few	15	TRBV18	TRBJ1-4	TRBD1	TGTGCCAGCTCACCTGAAGGGGGCGCGGATGAAAAACTGTTTTTT	CASSPEGGADEKLFF
NA	13	TRBV5-1	TRBJ1-1	NA	TGCGCCAGCAGCTTGACTCAGGGCTTTGAAGCTTTCTTT	CASSLTQGFEAFF
NA	17	TRBV7-9	TRBJ1-2	TRBD1	TGTGCCAGCAGCCAGGGGGGGAACCGGGACAGGGAGGATGGCTACACCTTC	CASSQGGNRDREDGYTF
NA	18	TRBV2	TRBJ1-3	TRBD1	TGTGCCAGCAGTGTGGGAAGGACAGGGGGCATCTCTGGAAACACCATATATTTT	CASSVGRTGGISGNTIYF